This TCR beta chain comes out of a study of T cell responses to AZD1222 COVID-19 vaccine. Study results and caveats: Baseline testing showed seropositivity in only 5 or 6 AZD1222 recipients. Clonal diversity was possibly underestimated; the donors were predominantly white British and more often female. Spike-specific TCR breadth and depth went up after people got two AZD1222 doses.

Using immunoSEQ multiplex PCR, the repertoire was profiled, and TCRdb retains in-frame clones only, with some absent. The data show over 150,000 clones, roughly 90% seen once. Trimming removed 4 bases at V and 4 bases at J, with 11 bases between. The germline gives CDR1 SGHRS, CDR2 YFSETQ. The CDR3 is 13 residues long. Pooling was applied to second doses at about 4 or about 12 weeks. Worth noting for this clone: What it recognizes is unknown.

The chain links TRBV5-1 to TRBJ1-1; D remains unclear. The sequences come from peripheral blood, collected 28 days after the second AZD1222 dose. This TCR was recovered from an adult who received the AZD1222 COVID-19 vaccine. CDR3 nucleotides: TGCGCCAGCAGCGCTGGGTCGGGCACTGAAGCTTTCTTT. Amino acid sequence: CASSAGSGTEAFF.